This T cell receptor (beta chain) was sequenced in a study of response to subunit inactivated influenza vaccine. V lost 0 bases and J lost 4, with 8 bases in between. This CDR3 is built from 14 residues. In germline, CDR1 is MNHEY, CDR2 SVGAGI. Findings and caveats of the study: The authors offered the suggestion that each seasonal influenza vaccination recruits few new T cells.

TCRdb used MiXCR to reprocess the RT-PCR reads, holding one entry per CDR3 protein. Here the sample spans hundreds of thousands of distinct CDR3 sequences, 11% being singletons. This clonotype was counted between two and nine times. Its matching antigen is unknown. The clonotype comes from a man aged 50 or older who received an inactivated influenza vaccine. Material: PBMCs from blood, obtained roughly 6 weeks after vaccination. The chain joins TRBV6-5 to TRBJ2-3; the D is unclear. The CDR3 sequence: CASSYSMNADTQYF. The CDR3, as DNA: TGTGCCAGCAGTTACTCGATGAATGCAGATACGCAGTATTTT.